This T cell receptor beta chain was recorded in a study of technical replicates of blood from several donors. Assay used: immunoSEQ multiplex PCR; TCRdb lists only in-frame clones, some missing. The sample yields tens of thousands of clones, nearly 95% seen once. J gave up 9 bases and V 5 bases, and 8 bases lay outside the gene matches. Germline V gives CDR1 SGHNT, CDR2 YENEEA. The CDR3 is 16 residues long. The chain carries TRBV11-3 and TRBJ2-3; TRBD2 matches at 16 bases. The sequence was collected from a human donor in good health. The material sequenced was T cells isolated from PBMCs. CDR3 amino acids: CASSIGTSGRADTQYF. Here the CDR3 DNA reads TGTGCCAGCAGCATTGGGACTAGCGGGAGGGCTGACACGCAGTATTTT.